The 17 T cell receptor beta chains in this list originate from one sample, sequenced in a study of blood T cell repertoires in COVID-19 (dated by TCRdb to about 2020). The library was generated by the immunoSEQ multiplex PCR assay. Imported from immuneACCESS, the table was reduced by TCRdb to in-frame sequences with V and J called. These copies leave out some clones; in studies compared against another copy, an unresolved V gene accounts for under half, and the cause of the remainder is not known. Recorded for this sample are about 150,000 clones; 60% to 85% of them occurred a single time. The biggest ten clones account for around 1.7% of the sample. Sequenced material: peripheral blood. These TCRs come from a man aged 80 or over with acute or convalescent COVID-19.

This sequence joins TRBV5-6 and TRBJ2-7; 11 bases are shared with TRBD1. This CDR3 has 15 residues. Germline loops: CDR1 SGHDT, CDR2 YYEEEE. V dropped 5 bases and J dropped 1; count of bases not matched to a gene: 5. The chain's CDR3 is CASRRTGGASYEQYV. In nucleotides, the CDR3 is TGTGCCAGCAGGAGGACAGGGGGCGCTTCCTACGAGCAGTACGTC.

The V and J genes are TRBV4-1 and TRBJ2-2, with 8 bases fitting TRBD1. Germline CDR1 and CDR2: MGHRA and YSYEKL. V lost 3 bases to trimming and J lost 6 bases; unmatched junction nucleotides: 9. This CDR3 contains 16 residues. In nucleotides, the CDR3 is TGCGCCAGCAGCCAGGAGGACAGGGCGAAGGCCGGGGAGCTGTTTTTT. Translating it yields CASSQEDRAKAGELFF.

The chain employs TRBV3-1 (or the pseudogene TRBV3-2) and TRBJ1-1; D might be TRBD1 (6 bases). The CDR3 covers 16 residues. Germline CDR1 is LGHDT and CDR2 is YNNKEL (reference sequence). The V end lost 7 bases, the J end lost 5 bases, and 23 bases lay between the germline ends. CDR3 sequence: CASTTAAGGPGTEAFF. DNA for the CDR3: TGTGCCAGCACCACCGCGGCGGGGGGGCCGGGAACTGAAGCTTTCTTT.

The CDR3 sequence: CASSTGGGTDTQYF. CDR3 DNA sequence: TGCGCCAGCTCCACAGGGGGGGGCACAGATACGCAGTATTTT. J is TRBJ2-3 and V is TRBV5-1; D might be TRBD1 (8 bases). CDR3 length: 14 residues. Germline V CDR1 and CDR2: SGHRS, YFSETQ. Trimming took 7 bases from V and 1 from J, leaving 13 bases between them.

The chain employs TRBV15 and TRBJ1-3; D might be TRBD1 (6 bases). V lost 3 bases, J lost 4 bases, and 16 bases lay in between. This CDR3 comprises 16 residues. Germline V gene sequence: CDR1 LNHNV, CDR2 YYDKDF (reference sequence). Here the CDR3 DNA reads TGTGCCACCAGCAGTTCCTCAGGGGTCCAGGGAAACACCATATATTTT. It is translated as CATSSSSGVQGNTIYF.

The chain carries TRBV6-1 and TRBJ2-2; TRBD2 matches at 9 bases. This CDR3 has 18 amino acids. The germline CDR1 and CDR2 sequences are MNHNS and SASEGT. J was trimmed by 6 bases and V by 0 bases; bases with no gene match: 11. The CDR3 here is CASSEASTGTSRSGELFF. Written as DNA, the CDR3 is TGTGCCAGCAGTGAAGCATCAACCGGGACTAGCAGGTCCGGGGAGCTGTTTTTT.

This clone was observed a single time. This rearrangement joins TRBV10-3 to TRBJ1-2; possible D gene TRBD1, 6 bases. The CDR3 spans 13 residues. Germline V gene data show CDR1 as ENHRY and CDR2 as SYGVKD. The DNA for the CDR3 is TGTGCTAGCACACAAACGCAGGGGTTAGGCTACACCTTC. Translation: CASTQTQGLGYTF.

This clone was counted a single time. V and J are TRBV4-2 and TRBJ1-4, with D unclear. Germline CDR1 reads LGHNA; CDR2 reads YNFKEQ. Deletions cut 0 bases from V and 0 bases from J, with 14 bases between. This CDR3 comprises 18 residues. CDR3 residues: CASSQDLRQSATNEKLFF. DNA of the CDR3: TGTGCCAGCAGCCAAGATCTGAGGCAGAGTGCAACTAATGAAAAACTGTTTTTT.

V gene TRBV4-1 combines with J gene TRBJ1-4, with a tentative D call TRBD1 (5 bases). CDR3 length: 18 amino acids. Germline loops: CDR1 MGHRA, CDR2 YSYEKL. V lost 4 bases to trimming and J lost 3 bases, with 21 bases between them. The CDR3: CASSPKGQGSTSNEKLFF. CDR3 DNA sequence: TGCGCCAGCAGCCCAAAGGGGCAGGGATCTACCTCTAATGAAAAACTGTTTTTT.

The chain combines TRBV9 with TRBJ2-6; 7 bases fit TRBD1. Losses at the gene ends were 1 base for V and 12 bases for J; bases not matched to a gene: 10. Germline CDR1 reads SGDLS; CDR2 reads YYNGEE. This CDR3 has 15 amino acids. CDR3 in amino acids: CASSVTPNRGAVLTF. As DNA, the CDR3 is TGTGCCAGCAGCGTAACCCCGAACAGGGGAGCCGTCCTGACTTTC.

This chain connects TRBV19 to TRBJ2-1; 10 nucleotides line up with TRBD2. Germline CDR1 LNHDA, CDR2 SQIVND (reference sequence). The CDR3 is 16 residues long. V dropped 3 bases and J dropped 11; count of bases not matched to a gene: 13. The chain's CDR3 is CASSMERGGLYGKQFF. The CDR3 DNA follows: TGTGCCAGTAGTATGGAGCGGGGGGGCTTGTACGGTAAGCAGTTCTTC.

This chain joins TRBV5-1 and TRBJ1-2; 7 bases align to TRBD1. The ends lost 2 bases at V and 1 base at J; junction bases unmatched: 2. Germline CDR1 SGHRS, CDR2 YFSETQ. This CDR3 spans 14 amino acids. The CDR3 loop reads CASSFGTDNYGYTF. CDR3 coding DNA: TGCGCCAGCAGCTTTGGGACAGATAACTATGGCTACACCTTC. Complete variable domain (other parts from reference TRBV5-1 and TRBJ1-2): KAGVTQTPRYLIKTRGQQVTLSCSPISGHRSVSWYQQTPGQGLQFLFEYFSETQRNKGNFPGRFSGRQFSNSRSEMNVSTLELGDSALYLCASSFGTDNYGYTFGSGTRLTVV.

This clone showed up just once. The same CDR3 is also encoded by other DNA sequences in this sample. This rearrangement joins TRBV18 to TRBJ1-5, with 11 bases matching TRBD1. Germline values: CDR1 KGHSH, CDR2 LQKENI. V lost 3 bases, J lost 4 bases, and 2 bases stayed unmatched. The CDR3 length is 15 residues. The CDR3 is CASSPGTGGNQPQHF. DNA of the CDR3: TGTGCCAGCTCACCCGGGACAGGGGGGAATCAGCCCCAGCATTTT.

CDR3 residues: CASSWTGFQETQYF. CDR3 nucleotides: TGTGCCAGCAGCTGGACAGGCTTCCAAGAGACCCAGTACTTC. The V and J genes are TRBV11-2 and TRBJ2-5; 7 nucleotides align to TRBD1. The V gene end was trimmed by 4 bases and the J gene end by 1 base; junction bases not matched to a gene: 3. Germline lookup yields CDR1 SGHAT and CDR2 FQNNGV. The CDR3 totals 14 residues.

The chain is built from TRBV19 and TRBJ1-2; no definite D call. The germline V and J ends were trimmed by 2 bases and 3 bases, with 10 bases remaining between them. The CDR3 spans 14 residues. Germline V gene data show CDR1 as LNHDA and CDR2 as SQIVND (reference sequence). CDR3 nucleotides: TGTGCCAGTAGTATAACGGTTTCGGACTATGGCTACACCTTC. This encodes CASSITVSDYGYTF.

The CDR3 region is CASSRDSTGSRGEQYF. The CDR3 DNA reads as TGTGCCAGCAGCCGAGACTCGACAGGGTCGCGGGGCGAGCAGTACTTC. The chain is built from TRBV7-3 and TRBJ2-7; possibly TRBD1 for D (7 bases). This CDR3 contains 16 residues. V was clipped by 5 bases and J by 6 bases, with 23 bases between them. Germline lookup yields CDR1 SGHTA and CDR2 FQGTGA.

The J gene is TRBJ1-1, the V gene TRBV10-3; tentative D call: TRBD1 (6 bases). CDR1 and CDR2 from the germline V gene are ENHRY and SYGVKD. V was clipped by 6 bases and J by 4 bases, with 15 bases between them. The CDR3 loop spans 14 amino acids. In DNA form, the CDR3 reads TGTGCCATCAGAACAGGGAGCTTGGGCACTGAAGCTTTCTTT. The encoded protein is CAIRTGSLGTEAFF.